The 19 T cell receptor beta chains reported below all come from one sample, sequenced in a study of T cell repertoires in cytomegalovirus infection. TCRdb redid the calling of the reads with MiXCR, one entry per CDR3 protein. The top ten hold approximately 8% of the sample, which has nearly 650,000 distinct CDR3 sequences, 20% to 25% seen once. Material: CD8+ T cells from PBMCs. These receptors originate from a human donor in good health (CMV status not recorded). Some clones in this sample may be carry-over from other donors' samples.

This clonotype has a count of ten or more. This chain uses TRBV12-3 or TRBV12-4 with TRBJ1-1; a weak D match, TRBD1 (5 bases). The CDR3 covers 13 residues. Trimming stripped 3 bases from V and 14 bases from J, with 19 bases between. CDR3: CASSFTSVLGVFF. CDR3 nucleotide sequence: TGTGCCAGCAGTTTTACGTCGGTCCTAGGGGTCTTCTTT.

Many counts were recorded for this clonotype. The gene calls are TRBV6-1 and TRBJ2-1; TRBD2 matches 8 bases. Per germline, CDR1 MNHNS and CDR2 SASEGT. V dropped 8 bases and J dropped 5; count of bases not matched to a gene: 8. This CDR3 region has 14 residues. DNA for the CDR3: TGTGCCAGCGGCCGCGGGGGGTCCAACAATGAGCAGTTCTTC. This codes for CASGRGGSNNEQFF.

This clonotype has at least ten counts. V is TRBV7-9 and J is TRBJ2-1; D is ambiguous. CDR1 and CDR2 from the germline V gene are SEHNR and FQNEAQ (reference sequence). The CDR3 runs 13 residues. The V end lost 10 bases, the J end lost 6 bases, and 16 bases lay between the germline ends. The CDR3 region has the DNA TGTGCCACCACCCAGGAATCTGGCAATGAGCAGTTCTTC. Protein product: CATTQESGNEQFF.

In its sample, this clonotype was seen a few times. V usage is TRBV7-9 and J usage is TRBJ2-1; 10 bases are a match to TRBD2. The CDR3 runs 14 residues. After removal of 6 bases from V and 4 bases from J, the junction contained 3 bases not matched to a gene. In germline, CDR1 is SEHNR, CDR2 FQNEAQ (reference sequence). The CDR3 region is CASRLAGSYNEQFF. CDR3 coding DNA: TGTGCCAGCAGACTAGCGGGGTCATACAATGAGCAGTTCTTC.

For the CDR3, the DNA is TGTGCCAGCAGTTTATGGGAGAGTTGGGCCTATGGCTACACCTTC. Translated: CASSLWESWAYGYTF. J is TRBJ1-2 and V is TRBV28; no clear D. Trimming stripped 0 bases from V and 4 bases from J, with 12 bases between. Germline V gene lookup returns CDR1 MDHEN and CDR2 SYDVKM. This CDR3 has 15 amino acids.

This clonotype was detected ten times or more. The chain uses TRBV20-1 and TRBJ1-1; TRBD1 agrees at 8 bases. CDR3 length: 16 residues. The V segment lost 0 bases and the J segment 0 bases; nucleotides outside the gene matches: 6. CDR1 is DFQATT, CDR2 SNEGSKA, per germline (reference sequence). The CDR3 is CSARDGAGGMNTEAFF. Here the CDR3 DNA reads TGCAGTGCTAGAGATGGAGCAGGGGGCATGAACACTGAAGCTTTCTTT.

Comment on this clonotype: The junction and the germline gene differ at one end; a read error may be behind it. The CDR3 nucleotides read TGCGCCGGCAGCCAAAGGCCACAGGGGGCGCGGGACAATGAGCAGTTCTTC. Translated: CAGSQRPQGARDNEQFF. J is TRBJ2-1 and V is TRBV4-3; 9 bases are shared with TRBD1. Germline V CDR1 and CDR2: LGHNA, YSLEER. The CDR3 runs 17 residues.

This clonotype was seen only a few times. This chain connects TRBV7-9 to TRBJ2-6; TRBD1 agrees at 7 bases. The germline gives CDR1 SEHNR, CDR2 FQNEAQ (reference sequence). The CDR3 covers 16 residues. V lost 7 bases, J lost 2 bases, and 8 bases stayed unmatched. The chain's CDR3 is CASTGRGGTGANVLTF. The CDR3 coding sequence is TGTGCCAGCACCGGCCGAGGGGGCACTGGGGCCAACGTCCTGACTTTC.

This chain joins TRBV6-1 and TRBJ1-1, with 7 bases aligning to TRBD1. The CDR3 has 14 amino acids. Looked up from germline, CDR1 is MNHNS and CDR2 is SASEGT. Unmatched junction bases numbered 5, after V lost 2 bases and J lost 5 bases. CDR3 sequence (DNA): TGTGCCAGCAGTGAAAACAGGGGCCGGACTGAAGCTTTCTTT. Translated, it gives CASSENRGRTEAFF.

V is TRBV6-6 and J is TRBJ2-1; TRBD2 aligns across 13 bases. Germline V gene sequence: CDR1 MNHNY, CDR2 SVGAGI (reference sequence). Losses at the gene ends were 2 bases for V and 5 bases for J; bases not matched to a gene: 3. The CDR3 length is 16 residues. DNA for the CDR3: TGTGCCAGCAGTTACCGACTAGCGGGGGGAAACAATGAGCAGTTCTTC. Its translation is CASSYRLAGGNNEQFF.

This clonotype appeared a few times. This chain joins TRBV28 and TRBJ1-5; D remains unclear. The CDR3 consists of 15 residues. V dropped 6 bases and J dropped 0 bases, with 12 bases sitting between them. CDR1 and CDR2 (germline): MDHEN, SYDVKM. The chain's CDR3 is CASRTGRDSNQPQHF. The CDR3 bases are TGTGCCAGCAGAACTGGACGAGATAGCAATCAGCCCCAGCATTTT.

The rearrangement joins TRBV5-6 to TRBJ2-1; D call uncertain. CDR1 SGHDT and CDR2 YYEEEE come from the germline V gene. The CDR3 has 15 residues. Between the trimmed V and J ends, which lost 4 bases and 0 bases, there was a span of 11 bases. The CDR3 reads CASSKGSSSYNEQFF. The DNA of the CDR3 is TGTGCCAGCAGCAAAGGGTCAAGCTCCTACAATGAGCAGTTCTTC.

This clonotype was found many times. The rearrangement uses TRBV6-6 and TRBJ1-1, with unresolved D. Germline V gene data show CDR1 as MNHNY and CDR2 as SVGAGI (reference sequence). The CDR3 covers 10 residues. The V and J ends lost 7 bases and 8 bases respectively, with 8 bases between them. CDR3 sequence reads: CASIGEEAFF. For the CDR3, the DNA is TGTGCCAGCATCGGGGAAGAAGCTTTCTTT.

This clonotype was recorded many times. The J gene is TRBJ2-3, the V gene TRBV7-8; tentative D call: TRBD1 (5 bases). The CDR3 extends over 14 amino acids. The V end was cut by 1 base, the J end by 5 bases, with 10 bases between. The germline V gene encodes CDR1 SGHVS and CDR2 FQNEAQ. The CDR3 region has the DNA TGTGCCAGCAGCTTAGTTCAGGGTAGAGATACGCAGTATTTT. Translating gives CASSLVQGRDTQYF.

This clonotype was recorded a few times. The chain recombines TRBV14 with TRBJ1-4; D unclear. Trimming took off 3 bases at V and 0 bases at J, with 5 bases between the two ends. The CDR3 sequence is 14 residues long. CDR1 is SGHDN, CDR2 FVKESK, per germline. The CDR3 bases are TGTGCCAGCAGCCACTGGGCAACTAATGAAAAACTGTTTTTT. As protein: CASSHWATNEKLFF. The full variable domain, completed using reference TRBV14 and TRBJ1-4, is EAGVTQFPSHSVIEKGQTVTLRCDPISGHDNLYWYRRVMGKEIKFLLHFVKESKQDESGMPNNRFLAERTGGTYSTLKVQPAELEDSGVYFCASSHWATNEKLFFGSGTQLSVL.

Of note for this clonotype: A much larger clone lies one base from this, so it may be a read error. The chain couples TRBV7-9 to TRBJ2-5; the D gene is possibly TRBD1 (5 bases). From germline, CDR1 is SEHNR and CDR2 FQNEAQ (reference sequence). The CDR3 sequence is 15 residues long. V was pared by 7 bases and J by 4 bases, with 19 bases between. This CDR3 is CASMPIARVVETQYF. The CDR3 DNA is TGTGCCAGCATGCCTATCGCCAGGGTGGTAGAGACCCAGTACTTC.

This clonotype appeared many times. V usage is TRBV7-8 and J usage is TRBJ1-1, with TRBD1 as a possible D gene (5 bases). Trimming took 3 bases from V and 1 from J, leaving 12 bases between them. The CDR3 has 15 residues. The germline gives CDR1 SGHVS, CDR2 FQNEAQ. CDR3 amino acids: CASSLSGTENTEAFF. The CDR3 DNA follows: TGTGCCAGCAGCTTGTCCGGGACGGAGAACACTGAAGCTTTCTTT.

This clonotype has just a few counts. The chain has TRBV13 and TRBJ2-1; 7 bases match TRBD2. V shed 5 bases, J shed 1 base, and the junction held 14 bases outside the gene matches. CDR3 length: 18 amino acids. Germline CDR1 is PRHDT and CDR2 is FYEKMQ (reference sequence). The CDR3 sequence is CASSPNLRLARSYNEQFF. In nucleotides, the CDR3 is TGTGCCAGCAGCCCCAACCTCCGACTAGCCAGATCCTACAATGAGCAGTTCTTC. Full variable domain (outside the CDR3, taken from reference TRBV13 and TRBJ2-1): AAGVIQSPRHLIKEKRETATLKCYPIPRHDTVYWYQQGPGQDPQFLISFYEKMQSDKGSIPDRFSAQQFSDYHSELNMSSLELGDSALYFCASSPNLRLARSYNEQFFGPGTRLTVL.

This clonotype was seen a few times. The J gene is TRBJ2-2, the V gene TRBV12-3 or TRBV12-4; TRBD2 aligns across 7 bases. The CDR3 totals 17 residues. After removal of 4 bases from V and 3 bases from J, the junction contained 11 bases not matched to a gene. The CDR3 bases are TGTGCCAGCAGTTCTGGGGATAGCGGGTTTTACACCGGGGAGCTGTTTTTT. Protein product: CASSSGDSGFYTGELFF.